These 27 T cell receptor beta chains were all obtained from the same sample, sequenced in a study of cytomegalovirus exposure and HLA in healthy donors. The primer mix had 60 Vbeta and 13 Jbeta primers. Profiling relied on immunoSEQ multiplex PCR, and the TCRdb table lists in-frame clones only, not all of them. The sample holds roughly 100,000 clones, roughly 80% seen once. Sequenced sample: PBMCs. The origin of the receptors is a female donor in good health and CMV-seropositive.

This clone was picked up a small number of times. The V gene is TRBV6-1, the J gene TRBJ2-1; 10 bases fit TRBD2. Germline V gene sequence: CDR1 MNHNS, CDR2 SASEGT. The V segment lost 2 bases and the J segment 9 bases; nucleotides outside the gene matches: 10. CDR3 size: 16 residues. The CDR3: CASSERSGRARSEQFF. The CDR3 DNA reads TGTGCCAGCAGTGAAAGAAGCGGGAGGGCCCGAAGTGAGCAGTTCTTC.

This clone was detected once. The rearrangement links TRBV7-2 to TRBJ1-2; D unresolved. The germline V gene encodes CDR1 SGHTA and CDR2 FQGNSA. CDR3 length: 12 residues. Trimming took 2 bases from V and 4 from J, leaving 5 bases between them. The CDR3 is CASSLLGYGYTF. DNA for the CDR3: TGTGCCAGCAGCTTACTAGGCTATGGCTACACCTTC.

V gene TRBV27 combines with J gene TRBJ1-5; 9 bases align to TRBD1. J lost 4 bases, V lost 5 bases, and 3 bases had no gene match. From germline, CDR1 is MNHEY and CDR2 SMNVEV (reference sequence). The CDR3 is made up of 14 amino acids. In nucleotides, the CDR3 is TGTGCCAGCAGTCCCGGGACAGGGAATCAGCCCCAGCATTTT. Amino acids: CASSPGTGNQPQHF.

The chain couples TRBV19 to TRBJ2-7; 7 bases are shared with TRBD2. The CDR3 is 15 amino acids. The V segment lost 1 base and the J segment 6 bases; nucleotides outside the gene matches: 9. Looked up from germline, CDR1 is LNHDA and CDR2 is SQIVND (reference sequence). Here the CDR3 reads CASSIAGLEGGEQYF. CDR3 DNA sequence: TGTGCCAGTAGTATAGCAGGACTAGAAGGCGGCGAGCAGTACTTC.

This clone was picked up one time. In DNA form, the CDR3 reads TGTGCCATCGAGGGCCCTCACCCCACCCTCGATACGCAGTATTTT. The encoded protein is CAIEGPHPTLDTQYF. This rearrangement joins TRBV28 to TRBJ2-3; the D gene is possibly TRBD2 (5 bases). V lost 10 bases to trimming and J lost 6 bases, with 23 bases between them. Looked up from germline, CDR1 is MDHEN and CDR2 is SYDVKM. This CDR3 contains 15 residues.

The rearrangement uses TRBV7-6 and TRBJ2-2; possible D gene TRBD2, 6 bases. The V gene lost 5 bases and the J gene lost 0 bases, with 13 bases spanning the gap. CDR3 length: 16 residues. CDR1 SGHVS and CDR2 FNYEAQ come from the germline V gene. The CDR3: CASSVSGTANTGELFF. CDR3 bases: TGTGCCAGCAGCGTATCCGGGACTGCGAACACCGGGGAGCTGTTTTTT. Variable domain in full (rest from reference TRBV7-6 and TRBJ2-2): GAGVSQSPRYKVTKRGQDVALRCDPISGHVSLYWYRQALGQGPEFLTYFNYEAQQDKSGLPNDRFSAERPEGSISTLTIQRTEQRDSAMYRCASSVSGTANTGELFFGEGSRLTVL.

The rearrangement links TRBV5-4 to TRBJ1-4; perhaps TRBD1 as D (5 bases). There are 17 residues in the CDR3. Between the trimmed V and J ends, which lost 5 bases and 4 bases, there was a span of 21 bases. Germline V gene lookup returns CDR1 SGHNT and CDR2 YYREEE (reference sequence). Written as DNA, the CDR3 is TGTGCCAGCAGACCGAGGAACAGCGGGGCGGGTAATGAAAAACTGTTTTTT. This codes for CASRPRNSGAGNEKLFF.

This clone was found a few times. The V call is TRBV7-2, the J call TRBJ2-3; tentatively, D is TRBD2 (6 bases). This CDR3 region has 16 residues. Per the germline V gene, CDR1 is SGHTA and CDR2 is FQGNSA. The V and J ends lost 4 bases and 0 bases respectively, with 14 bases between them. The CDR3 protein is CASSSGGADSTDTQYF. The CDR3 DNA sequence: TGTGCCAGCAGCTCCGGCGGGGCGGATAGCACAGATACGCAGTATTTT.

A single count supports this clone. The chain recombines TRBV6-5 with TRBJ2-1; 7 bases are a match to TRBD1. This CDR3 is built from 15 residues. Trimming at V came to 2 bases and at J to 6 bases, leaving 7 bases not matched to a gene. Germline lookup yields CDR1 MNHEY and CDR2 SVGAGI. CDR3 coding DNA: TGTGCCAGCAGTTACGGAAGACAGGGTATCAATGAGCAGTTCTTC. Protein sequence: CASSYGRQGINEQFF.

The chain couples TRBV15 to TRBJ2-1, with 8 positions matching TRBD2. The germline V gene encodes CDR1 LNHNV and CDR2 YYDKDF (reference sequence). With V trimmed by 4 bases and J by 6 bases, 14 bases remained unmatched. The CDR3 spans 17 residues. DNA of the CDR3: TGTGCCACCAGCACCTTGGGATTGAGCGGGAGTATCAATGAGCAGTTCTTC. Translating gives CATSTLGLSGSINEQFF. Together with reference TRBV15 and TRBJ2-1, the CDR3 gives the full variable domain: DAMVIQNPRYQVTQFGKPVTLSCSQTLNHNVMYWYQQKSSQAPKLLFHYYDKDFNNEADTPDNFQSRRPNTSFCFLDIRSPGLGDTAMYLCATSTLGLSGSINEQFFGPGTRLTVL.

This chain links TRBV29-1 with TRBJ2-5; 8 nucleotides match TRBD2. The J segment lost 5 bases and the V segment lost 5 bases, leaving 10 bases of the junction unmatched. The CDR3 extends over 14 amino acids. CDR1 SQVTM and CDR2 ANQGSEA come from the germline V gene. The DNA of the CDR3 is TGCAGCGTTCGTAGCGGGGCCCTCCAGGAGACCCAGTACTTC. Amino acid sequence: CSVRSGALQETQYF. Looking up the rest from reference TRBV29-1 and TRBJ2-5 gives the full variable domain: SAVISQKPSRDICQRGTSLTIQCQVDSQVTMMFWYRQQPGQSLTLIATANQGSEATYESGFVIDKFPISRPNLTFSTLTVSNMSPEDSSIYLCSVRSGALQETQYFGPGTRLLVL.

The chain couples TRBV5-8 to TRBJ1-6; the match to TRBD1 covers 8 bases. The trim removed 1 base at V and 6 bases at J, leaving 6 bases unmatched. The V gene's germline CDR1 is SGHTS and CDR2 YDEGEE. The CDR3 length is 16 residues. CDR3 coding DNA: TGTGCCAGCAGCTTGTTACAGGGGGAAGGTAATTCACCCCTCCACTTT. It specifies CASSLLQGEGNSPLHF.

The V gene is TRBV6-1, the J gene TRBJ2-1; the D gene is possibly TRBD2 (5 bases). The CDR3 is 13 residues long. With 4 bases removed from V and 9 bases from J, the gap between germline ends came to 13 bases. CDR1 is MNHNS, CDR2 SASEGT, per germline. CDR3 sequence (DNA): TGTGCCAGCAGTGGGACGCTCCGGGGTGAGCAGTTCTTC. This translates into CASSGTLRGEQFF.

The V and J genes are TRBV4-2 and TRBJ2-7, with 7 bases matching TRBD2. The CDR3 has 20 amino acids. CDR1 and CDR2 from the germline V gene are LGHNA and YNFKEQ. The V gene end was trimmed by 0 bases and the J gene end by 0 bases; junction bases not matched to a gene: 17. The CDR3 nucleotides are TGTGCCAGCAGCCAAGATCTTGGGTCCTTTGGCGGGGGAACCTCCTACGAGCAGTACTTC. It yields the protein CASSQDLGSFGGGTSYEQYF.

CDR3 sequence reads: CASSLGGTSGRAFHEQYF. In nucleotides, the CDR3 is TGCGCCAGCAGCTTGGGAGGGACTAGCGGGAGGGCCTTCCACGAGCAGTACTTC. The chain uses TRBV5-1 and TRBJ2-7; 16 bases fit TRBD2. V was pared by 0 bases and J by 5 bases, with 8 bases of the junction left unmatched. CDR1 and CDR2 from the germline V gene are SGHRS and YFSETQ. The CDR3 extends over 18 amino acids.

The chain is built from TRBV30 and TRBJ1-3; a possible D gene is TRBD1 (6 bases). Germline values: CDR1 GTSNPN, CDR2 SVGIG (reference sequence). Trimming removed 5 bases from V and 4 bases from J, with 9 bases in between. The CDR3 contains 12 residues. CDR3 nucleotide sequence: TGTGCCTGGTCAGGACAGGGAAACACCATATATTTT. Amino acids: CAWSGQGNTIYF.

The chain uses TRBV5-8 and TRBJ2-4, with TRBD1 matching over 8 bases. CDR1 and CDR2 from the germline V gene are SGHTS and YDEGEE. V lost 2 bases and J lost 0; bases outside the gene matches: 10. This CDR3 region has 18 residues. The CDR3 loop is CASSLRQGPPLAKNIQYF. Written as DNA, the CDR3 is TGTGCCAGCAGCTTACGACAGGGGCCCCCCCTAGCCAAAAACATTCAGTACTTC. The full variable domain, in which reference TRBV5-8 and TRBJ2-4 provide the parts outside the CDR3, is EAGVTQSPTHLIKTRGQQATLRCSPISGHTSVYWYQQALGLGLQFLLWYDEGEERNRGNFPPRFSGRQFPNYSSELNVNALELEDSALYLCASSLRQGPPLAKNIQYFGAGTRLSVL.

The chain has TRBV25-1 and TRBJ2-1, with 10 bases that match TRBD2. Losses at the gene ends were 4 bases for V and 4 bases for J; bases not matched to a gene: 4. Germline V gene data show CDR1 as MGHDK and CDR2 as SYGVNS. This CDR3 is 15 amino acids long. CDR3 nucleotide sequence: TGTGCCAGCAGTGGAACTAGCGGGACTTACAATGAGCAGTTCTTC. Translation: CASSGTSGTYNEQFF. Together with reference TRBV25-1 and TRBJ2-1, the CDR3 gives the full variable domain: EADIYQTPRYLVIGTGKKITLECSQTMGHDKMYWYQQDPGMELHLIHYSYGVNSTEKGDLSSESTVSRIRTEHFPLTLESARPSHTSQYLCASSGTSGTYNEQFFGPGTRLTVL.

The chain has TRBV9 and TRBJ2-2; weak D call: TRBD2 (6 bases). Germline CDR1 is SGDLS and CDR2 is YYNGEE. With 4 bases removed from V and 3 bases from J, the gap between germline ends came to 16 bases. The CDR3 totals 16 residues. Written as DNA, the CDR3 is TGTGCCAGCAGCTCCTCCCCCCCTAGCGACACCGGGGAGCTGTTTTTT. Its protein is CASSSSPPSDTGELFF.

The chain carries TRBV30 and TRBJ2-1; 7 nucleotides match TRBD2. The germline gives CDR1 GTSNPN, CDR2 SVGIG (reference sequence). The CDR3 runs to 13 residues. The ends lost 7 bases at V and 3 bases at J; junction bases unmatched: 6. The CDR3 sequence is CASASGLYNEQFF. The CDR3 DNA sequence: TGTGCCTCCGCTAGCGGCCTCTACAATGAGCAGTTCTTC.

This clone was recorded only once. The gene calls are TRBV30 and TRBJ2-6, with TRBD1 identical over 9 bases. Germline V gives CDR1 GTSNPN, CDR2 SVGIG (reference sequence). J gave up 4 bases and V 8 bases, and 15 bases lay outside the gene matches. CDR3 length equals 17 residues. As DNA, the CDR3 is TGTGCCGGAACCCGGGACAGGGTTCGATCCGGGGCCAACGTCCTGACTTTC. Protein: CAGTRDRVRSGANVLTF.

The chain couples TRBV5-5 to TRBJ1-6; a possible D gene is TRBD1 (5 bases). CDR1 and CDR2 (germline): SGHKS, YYEKEE (reference sequence). V was pared by 7 bases and J by 0 bases, with 14 bases between. The CDR3 is made up of 16 amino acids. CDR3 bases: TGTGCCAGCGGTCATAGCGGGGGCTCCTATAATTCACCCCTCCACTTT. This gives the protein CASGHSGGSYNSPLHF.

Here the CDR3 DNA reads TGTGCCAGCGGGGGGTTGGCGAACACTGAAGCTTTCTTT. This translates into CASGGLANTEAFF. The rearrangement uses TRBV6-1 and TRBJ1-1, with a weak D call TRBD1 (5 bases). In germline, CDR1 is MNHNS, CDR2 SASEGT. The CDR3 is made up of 13 amino acids. The germline V and J ends were trimmed by 8 bases and 1 base, with 11 bases remaining between them.

The chain uses TRBV7-2 and TRBJ1-2; 11 bases are a match to TRBD1. Germline CDR1 is SGHTA and CDR2 is FQGNSA. J was trimmed by 4 bases and V by 3 bases; bases with no gene match: 1. The CDR3 contains 14 residues. CDR3 in amino acids: CASSFGTGGYGYTF. CDR3 sequence (DNA): TGTGCCAGCAGCTTTGGGACAGGGGGCTATGGCTACACCTTC.

DNA for the CDR3: TGTGCCATCAGTGCCCGGACTAGCGGGAGAGGCGGAGATACGCAGTATTTT. Protein: CAISARTSGRGGDTQYF. The rearrangement links TRBV10-3 to TRBJ2-3; 13 nucleotides align to TRBD2. V shed 4 bases and J 5 bases; nucleotides not matched to a gene: 9. The CDR3 extends over 17 amino acids. Per germline, CDR1 ENHRY and CDR2 SYGVKD.

V usage is TRBV29-1 and J usage is TRBJ2-5; 9 bases agree with TRBD2. Germline CDR1 is SQVTM and CDR2 is ANQGSEA. Trimming removed 2 bases from V and 5 bases from J; junction bases left unmatched: 15. The CDR3 loop spans 17 amino acids. The DNA for the CDR3 is TGCAGCGTTGAACTCCCAGGTACTAGCGGGCGTCTGGAGACCCAGTACTTC. Protein product: CSVELPGTSGRLETQYF.

The chain recombines TRBV9 with TRBJ2-5, with 7 bases fitting TRBD2. Germline V gene lookup returns CDR1 SGDLS and CDR2 YYNGEE. V shed 0 bases and J 5 bases; nucleotides not matched to a gene: 4. The CDR3 has 14 amino acids. This chain's CDR3 is CASSVDLGGETQYF. In DNA form, the CDR3 reads TGTGCCAGCAGCGTAGATCTCGGGGGGGAGACCCAGTACTTC.